The T cell receptor (beta chain) described here comes from a study of T cell repertoires in cytomegalovirus infection. The CDR3 sequence is 12 residues long. The germline CDR1 and CDR2 sequences are SEHNR and FQNEAQ (reference sequence). Trimming cost V 5 bases and J 6 bases; bases outside gene matches: 0. TCRdb reprocessed the reads via MiXCR and lists one record per CDR3 protein. Among about 600,000 distinct CDR3 sequences, approximately 25% were seen once, and the ten largest hold roughly 8%. V gene TRBV7-9 combines with J gene TRBJ2-2; 7 bases are a match to TRBD1. This receptor was taken from a human donor in good health (CMV status not recorded). Some clones in this sample may be carry-over from other donors' samples. Sequencing used CD8+ T cells from PBMCs. CDR3 amino acids: CASSDRAGELFF. The CDR3 DNA is TGTGCCAGCAGCGACAGGGCCGGGGAGCTGTTTTTT.